This T cell receptor (beta chain) derives from a study of T cells in Graves' hyperthyroidism and ophthalmopathy (dated by TCRdb to between 2018 and 2021). Turning to the overall study: Peripheral blood samples were taken at initial diagnosis, before any treatment was given. Prospective prediction of ophthalmopathy was tested in an independent validation cohort consisting of some 18 hyperthyroidism patients and approximately 16 patients who later progressed to ophthalmopathy. Following sampling, methimazole starting at 30 mg daily was given to hyperthyroidism patients, and high-dose intravenous methylprednisolone was given to ophthalmopathy patients. The 100 discovery patients were randomly split 7:3 into training and test sets. In about 6 Graves' hyperthyroidism patients, the study also compared T-cell repertoires from thyroid tissue with T-cell repertoires from blood. The paper reports TCR Vbeta CDR3 sequencing of more than 120 peripheral blood samples: around 45 ophthalmopathy, under 80 hyperthyroidism and around 17 progressor patients. A discovery cohort of fewer than 110 patients, roughly 40 with Graves' ophthalmopathy and 57 with stable Graves' hyperthyroidism, was used to find distinguishing TCR V-J signatures.

Findings and caveats that apply to the study as a whole: In cross-validation, a model built on a 13 V-J signature told ophthalmopathy apart from stable hyperthyroidism with approximately 90% sensitivity and approximately 84% specificity, and in testing the same model reached 80%/75%. In validation, the model predicted progression to ophthalmopathy a median of about 5.9 months before onset, with roughly 68% sensitivity and about 72% specificity. Most expanded thyroid clonotypes (frequency above 0.001) were also detected in blood, a finding suggesting that blood repertoires may reflect thyroid immune responses. No statistical method was used to fix the sample size in advance, and group allocation was not hidden from the investigators.

Stable Graves' hyperthyroidism was defined as the absence of progression to ophthalmopathy over 18 months of follow-up. Hyperthyroidism patients were newly diagnosed, with disease duration under 2 months, and aged 18 to 65 years. Exclusion was applied to patients with uncontrolled infections, other autoimmune diseases, pregnancy or lactation. Diagnoses were established on the basis of clinical symptoms, serum thyroxine and TRAb, thyroid ultrasound, and orbital computed tomography. Ficoll-Paque density gradient centrifugation was used to isolate PBMCs from under 11 ml of fresh peripheral blood. Trizol reagent was used to extract total RNA, and RNA quality was then checked on an Agilent 2100 Bioanalyzer. CDR1 and CDR2 (SSHAT, FNYEAQ) derive from the germline V gene (reference sequence). The CDR3 measures 13 amino acids from cysteine to phenylalanine. Here the CDR3 DNA is all that survives: 39 bases in frame from base 1.

In the case of this clonotype: Its antigen has not been determined. The junction does not match germline at one end; this may be a read error.

Amplification of TCR beta CDR3 regions was carried out from RNA transcripts. The first round of RT-PCR for the TCR CDR3 was performed with the HTBI primer set and the Qiagen OneStep RT-PCR kit. A second multiplex PCR round built the libraries, followed by size selection and purification. Sequencing of the libraries was done on an Illumina HiSeq2000 using paired-end 100 bp reads. The published analysis was carried out like this. SOAPnuke was used to process the raw data, removing reads that contained adapters or uncalled bases, had a mean Phred below 15, or lacked an exact match to the constant primer or identifier. COPE v1.2.5 was used to merge high-quality paired reads, and clonotypes were defined as unique nucleotide sequences. Clonotypes were aligned to IMGT TRBV, TRBD and TRBJ reference segments using MiTCR v1.1. Only V-J combinations with frequency above 0.0001, covering about 99% of repertoires, were analysed. The TCS score was defined as F50 (clonal expansion) divided by E x V (chaos), with BLOSUM62-based TCRdist calculated between CDR3 peptides within each V-J. Welch's t-statistics and random forest reduced 500 to 550 V-J features to some 14, which were used in a naive Bayes classifier (R e1071). TCRdb ran its own pipeline on the public reads, namely fastp trimming at Q25 and MiXCR clone calling, and kept in-frame beta chains. All rows with the same CDR3 protein become a single entry with the most common DNA and genes. TCRdb's processing, not the authors' own work, is the source of the V and J calls. The sample yields under 800,000 distinct CDR3 sequences; 13% to 15% were counted once. About a tenth of the sample goes to the ten largest clones.

The chain uses TRBV7-7 and TRBJ2-5; the D gene is possibly TRBD2, with 5 bases matching. The material sequenced was blood. The clonotype originates from a woman aged 18-29 years with Graves' hyperthyroidism. The CDR3 protein is CASSFGERGTQYF. The sequenced DNA is TGTGCTAGCAGCTTTGGGGAACGGGGGACCCAGTACTTC.